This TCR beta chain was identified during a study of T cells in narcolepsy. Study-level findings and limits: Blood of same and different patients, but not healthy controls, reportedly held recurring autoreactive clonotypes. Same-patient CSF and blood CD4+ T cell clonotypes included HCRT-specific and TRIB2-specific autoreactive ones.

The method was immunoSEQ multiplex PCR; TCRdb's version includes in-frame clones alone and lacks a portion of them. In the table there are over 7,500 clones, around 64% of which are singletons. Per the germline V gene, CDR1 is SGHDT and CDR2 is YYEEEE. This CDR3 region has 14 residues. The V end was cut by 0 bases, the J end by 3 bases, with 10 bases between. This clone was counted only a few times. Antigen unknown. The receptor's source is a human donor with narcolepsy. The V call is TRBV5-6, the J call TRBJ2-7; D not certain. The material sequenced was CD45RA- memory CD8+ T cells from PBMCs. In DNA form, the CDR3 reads TGTGCCAGCAGCTTGGAGGCAAAATACTACGAGCAGTACTTC. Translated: CASSLEAKYYEQYF.